The 9 T cell receptor beta chains below were found in one sample sequenced in a study of CD8 T cells in ankylosing spondylitis. General study findings and limits: A TCR beta motif of several highly homologous variants seemed to mark ankylosing spondylitis blood.

One entry per CDR3 protein results from TCRdb running MiXCR on the 5' RACE reads. The sample lists some 450,000 distinct CDR3 sequences; approximately 17% were seen once. Antigens for these TCRs are unknown. What was sequenced was blood, either unsorted or a sorted T cell fraction (not recorded which). Receptors were obtained from a male donor with ankylosing spondylitis.

A few counts support this clonotype. This chain joins TRBV2 and TRBJ1-6, with a weak D call TRBD1 (5 bases). Germline V gene data show CDR1 as SNHLY and CDR2 as FYNNEI. The CDR3 consists of 14 residues. Deletions cut 3 bases from V and 4 bases from J, with 7 bases between. The DNA of the CDR3 is TGTGCCAGCAGTGAGGGACGGTATAATTCACCCCTCCACTTT. It codes for CASSEGRYNSPLHF.

The V gene is TRBV6-1, the J gene TRBJ2-7; 9 bases are shared with TRBD1. CDR3 length: 15 residues. Trimming removed 9 bases from V and 0 bases from J; junction bases left unmatched: 9. From germline, CDR1 is MNHNS and CDR2 SASEGT. The CDR3 nucleotides are TGTGCCAGTTGGGGACAGGGTAAAAGCTCCTACGAGCAGTACTTC. Protein product: CASWGQGKSSYEQYF.

This clonotype came up a few times. This rearrangement joins TRBV28 to TRBJ2-3, with a possible D match to TRBD1 (5 bases). Between the trimmed V and J ends, which lost 6 bases and 4 bases, there was a span of 14 bases. This CDR3 is built from 14 residues. Germline CDR1 MDHEN, CDR2 SYDVKM. This CDR3 is CASRPQGRADTQYF. In DNA form, the CDR3 reads TGTGCCAGCAGACCTCAGGGCAGGGCAGATACGCAGTATTTT.

This clonotype came up a few times. The chain combines TRBV6-1 with TRBJ1-5; D gene unclear. The V end lost 4 bases, the J end lost 2 bases, and 12 bases lay between the germline ends. Germline V gene lookup returns CDR1 MNHNS and CDR2 SASEGT. The CDR3 contains 15 residues. The CDR3 coding sequence is TGTGCCAGCAGTGGGGCAGGCTTGGGCAATCAGCCCCAGCATTTT. This gives the protein CASSGAGLGNQPQHF.

The chain uses TRBV2 and TRBJ2-1; D perhaps matches TRBD2 (6 bases). The CDR3 consists of 16 residues. Germline CDR1 SNHLY, CDR2 FYNNEI. Trimming removed 5 bases from V and 4 bases from J, with 18 bases in between. CDR3 bases: TGTGCCAGCAGTAAGCCCCGGTTAGCGGAATACAATGAGCAGTTCTTC. It yields the protein CASSKPRLAEYNEQFF.

This clonotype was recorded a few times. This chain links TRBV12-3 or TRBV12-4 with TRBJ1-4; D gene uncertain. The V and J ends lost 3 bases and 0 bases respectively, with 5 bases between them. The CDR3 consists of 14 residues. The CDR3 is CASSFLATNEKLFF. DNA of the CDR3: TGTGCCAGCAGTTTTTTGGCAACTAATGAAAAACTGTTTTTT.

The chain uses TRBV6-5 and TRBJ1-4, with a possible D match to TRBD1 (5 bases). CDR3 length: 15 amino acids. Germline V lookup: CDR1 MNHEY, CDR2 SVGAGI. V was shortened by 4 bases and J by 5 bases, with 14 bases between the two germline ends. The CDR3 sequence: CASSSNQGFNEKLFF. In DNA, the CDR3 is TGTGCCAGCAGTTCGAACCAGGGTTTCAATGAAAAACTGTTTTTT.

This clonotype was found a few times. The chain is built from TRBV5-1 and TRBJ1-4; unclear D gene. The V end was cut by 5 bases, the J end by 0 bases, with 8 bases between. The germline gives CDR1 SGHRS, CDR2 YFSETQ. The CDR3 contains 14 residues. The CDR3 DNA is TGCGCCAGCAGTCACAGTGCAACTAATGAAAAACTGTTTTTT. Encoded protein: CASSHSATNEKLFF. Drawing the rest from reference TRBV5-1 and TRBJ1-4, the complete variable domain is KAGVTQTPRYLIKTRGQQVTLSCSPISGHRSVSWYQQTPGQGLQFLFEYFSETQRNKGNFPGRFSGRQFSNSRSEMNVSTLELGDSALYLCASSHSATNEKLFFGSGTQLSVL.

Ten or more counts support this clonotype. The V and J genes are TRBV12-3 or TRBV12-4 and TRBJ1-6; 8 bases align to TRBD1. The trim removed 8 bases at V and 10 bases at J, leaving 13 bases unmatched. The CDR3 runs to 15 residues. The DNA for the CDR3 is TGTGCCAGCTCGCCGAGGACAGGGTCTTTCTCACCCCTCCACTTT. Translating it yields CASSPRTGSFSPLHF.